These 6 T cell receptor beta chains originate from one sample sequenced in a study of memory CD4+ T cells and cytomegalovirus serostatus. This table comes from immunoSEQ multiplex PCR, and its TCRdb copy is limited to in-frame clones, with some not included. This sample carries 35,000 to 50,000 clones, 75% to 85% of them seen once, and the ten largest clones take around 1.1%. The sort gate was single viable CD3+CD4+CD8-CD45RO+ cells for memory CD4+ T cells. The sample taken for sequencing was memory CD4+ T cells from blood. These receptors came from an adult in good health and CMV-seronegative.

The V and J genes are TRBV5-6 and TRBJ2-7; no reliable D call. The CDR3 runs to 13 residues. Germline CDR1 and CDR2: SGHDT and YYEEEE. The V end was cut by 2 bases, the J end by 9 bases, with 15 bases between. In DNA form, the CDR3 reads TGTGCCAGCAGCTTCGACCCCCCTGGCGTGCAGTACTTC. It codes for CASSFDPPGVQYF.

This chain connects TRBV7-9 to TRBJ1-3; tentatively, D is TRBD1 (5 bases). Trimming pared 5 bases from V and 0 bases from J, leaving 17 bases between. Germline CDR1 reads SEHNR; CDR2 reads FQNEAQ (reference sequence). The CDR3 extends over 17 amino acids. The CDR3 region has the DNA TGTGCCAGCAGCACCGTTGACAGATACATCTCTGGAAACACCATATATTTT. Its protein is CASSTVDRYISGNTIYF. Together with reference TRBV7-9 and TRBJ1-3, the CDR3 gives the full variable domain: DTGVSQNPRHKITKRGQNVTFRCDPISEHNRLYWYRQTLGQGPEFLTYFQNEAQLEKSRLLSDRFSAERPKGSFSTLEIQRTEQGDSAMYLCASSTVDRYISGNTIYFGEGSWLTVV.

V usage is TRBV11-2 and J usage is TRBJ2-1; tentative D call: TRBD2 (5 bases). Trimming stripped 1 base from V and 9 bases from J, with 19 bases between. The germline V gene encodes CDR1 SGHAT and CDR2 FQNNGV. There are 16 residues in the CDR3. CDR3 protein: CASSLATGNGRREQFF. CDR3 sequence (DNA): TGTGCCAGCAGCTTAGCCACCGGGAACGGTCGGCGTGAGCAGTTCTTC.

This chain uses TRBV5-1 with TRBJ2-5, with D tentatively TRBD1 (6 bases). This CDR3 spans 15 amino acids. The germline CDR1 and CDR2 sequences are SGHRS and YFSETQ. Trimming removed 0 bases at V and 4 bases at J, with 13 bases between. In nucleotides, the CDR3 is TGCGCCAGCAGCTTGGGAGGACAGAGTCGAGAGACCCAGTACTTC. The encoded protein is CASSLGGQSRETQYF.

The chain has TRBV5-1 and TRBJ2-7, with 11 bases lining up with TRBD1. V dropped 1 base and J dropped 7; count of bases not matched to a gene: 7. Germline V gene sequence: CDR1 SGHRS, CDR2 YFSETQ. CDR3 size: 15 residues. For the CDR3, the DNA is TGCGCCAGCAGCTTGTTGGACAGGGGGCGCTCTGAGCAGTACTTC. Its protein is CASSLLDRGRSEQYF.

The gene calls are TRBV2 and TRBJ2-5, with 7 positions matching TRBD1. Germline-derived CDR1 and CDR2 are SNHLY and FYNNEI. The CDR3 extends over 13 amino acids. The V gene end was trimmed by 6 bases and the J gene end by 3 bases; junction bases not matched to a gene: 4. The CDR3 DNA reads TGTGCCAGCAGGAGGGACAGTGAAGAGACCCAGTACTTC. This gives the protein CASRRDSEETQYF.